One and the same sample provided the 19 T cell receptor beta chains below, sequenced in a study of T cell clonality in common variable immunodeficiency (dated by TCRdb to about 2015). The method behind the library was the immunoSEQ multiplex PCR assay. TCRdb holds this immuneACCESS table with in-frame rearrangements only. Some clones are missing; in checked studies, unresolved V genes explain under half, and the rest has no known cause. This sample shows around 55,000 clones, and none of them turns up only once. The ten largest clones take up about 1.7% of the sample. The sample was peripheral blood mononuclear cells. Receptors were obtained from a person aged 18-70 years in good health.

This clone showed up many times. The read terminates 3 residues before the CDR3 end, so the remaining end is supplied by the germline J gene. The chain combines TRBV20-1 with TRBJ2-1; tentatively, D is TRBD1 (6 bases). This CDR3 region has 14 residues. Looked up from germline, CDR1 is DFQATT and CDR2 is SNEGSKA (reference sequence). V was trimmed by 0 bases and J by 8 bases, leaving 14 bases between them. This CDR3 reads CSAREGAAKHEQFF. The CDR3 bases that were read are TGCAGTGCTAGAGAGGGGGCCGCTAAGCATGAG.

This clone has at least ten counts. The CDR3 end lies 3 residues beyond the end of the read and is filled in from the germline J gene. This chain links TRBV7-8 with TRBJ2-1; 8 nucleotides align to TRBD2. In germline, CDR1 is SGHVS, CDR2 FQNEAQ. The ends lost 1 base at V and 1 base at J; junction bases unmatched: 9. CDR3 size: 18 residues. The covered CDR3 bases are TGTGCCAGCAGCTTAGTGTTCGCGGGGGGCAGGTCCTACAATGAG. Residues: CASSLVFAGGRSYNE. The CDR3 in its entirety is CASSLVFAGGRSYNEQFF.

In this sample, this clone turned up many times. The read terminates 3 residues before the CDR3 end, so the remaining end is supplied by the germline J gene. This chain uses TRBV29-1 with TRBJ2-3, with D perhaps TRBD1 (7 bases). The germline V gene encodes CDR1 SQVTM and CDR2 ANQGSEA. CDR3 size: 13 residues. The ends were cut back, 6 bases at V and 8 bases at J, with 18 bases in the middle. The CDR3 loop reads CSVDYRGSPTQYF. Partial CDR3 DNA: TGCAGCGTGGACTACAGGGGCTCCCCTACG.

This clone turned up a few times. The CDR3 end falls 3 residues outside the read, so it is completed with the germline J gene. The chain uses TRBV19 and TRBJ2-3; 7 nucleotides line up with TRBD1. Germline V gene lookup returns CDR1 LNHDA and CDR2 SQIVND (reference sequence). The CDR3 totals 13 residues. This CDR3 reads CASRDRVYETQYF. The CDR3 DNA, read in part, is TGTGCCAGCCGGGACAGAGTCTACGAGACG.

This clone was recorded many times. Read sequence stops 3 residues before the CDR3 end, and the germline J gene provides the missing end. This chain joins TRBV19 and TRBJ1-6; possible D gene TRBD1, 5 bases. This CDR3 is 18 amino acids long. Trimming removed 4 bases at V and 7 bases at J, with 23 bases between. Germline CDR1 is LNHDA and CDR2 is SQIVND (reference sequence). The DNA read from the CDR3 is TGTGCCAGTAGTACCCTGCCGTTCGAGACAGAGAAGAATTCACCC. Amino acid sequence: CASSTLPFETEKNSP. The whole CDR3 sequence reads CASSTLPFETEKNSPLHF.

This clone was observed many times. The CDR3 end is not reached by the read, which stops 3 residues before it; the germline J gene fills it in. This chain links TRBV7-9 with TRBJ1-3; 7 bases are shared with TRBD1. Germline assignment: CDR1 SEHNR and CDR2 FQNEAQ (reference sequence). This CDR3 is built from 15 residues. The junction had 8 bases not matched to a gene; V was cut back by 5 bases and J by 4 bases. Incomplete CDR3 DNA: TGTGCCAGCAGCGGCCGGGACAGTTTGGGAAACACC. It codes for CASSGRDSLGNT. The whole CDR3 reads CASSGRDSLGNTIYF. Using reference TRBV7-9 and TRBJ1-3 for the parts outside the CDR3, the full variable domain is DTGVSQNPRHKITKRGQNVTFRCDPISEHNRLYWYRQTLGQGPEFLTYFQNEAQLEKSRLLSDRFSAERPKGSFSTLEIQRTEQGDSAMYLCASSGRDSLGNTIYFGEGSWLTVV.

This clone was seen many times. Sequencing ends 3 residues short of the CDR3 end; the germline J gene provides the rest. V and J are TRBV20-1 and TRBJ2-2; TRBD2 matches 7 bases. The length of the CDR3 is 13 residues. V lost 6 bases to trimming and J lost 2 bases; unmatched junction nucleotides: 3. Germline V gene sequence: CDR1 DFQATT, CDR2 SNEGSKA (reference sequence). The CDR3 bases that were read are TGCAGTGCGCAGCGGGGCAACACCGGGGAG. Amino acid sequence: CSAQRGNTGE. The complete CDR3 sequence is CSAQRGNTGELFF.

At least ten counts were recorded for this clone. The sequenced fragment ends 3 residues before the CDR3 boundary, so the rest is inferred from the germline J gene. The chain recombines TRBV5-6 with TRBJ1-2, with D maybe TRBD1 (5 bases). The V end lost 4 bases, the J end lost 5 bases, and 15 bases lay between the germline ends. CDR1 is SGHDT and CDR2 is YYEEEE in the germline V gene. The CDR3 runs 14 residues. The CDR3: CASSRSGDAYGYTF. The covered CDR3 bases are TGTGCCAGCAGCCGGTCGGGGGACGCGTATGGC.

Ten or more counts support this clone. The CDR3 end is not reached by the read, which stops 3 residues before it; the germline J gene fills it in. The chain links TRBV6-1 to TRBJ1-2; D gene unclear. This CDR3 contains 12 residues. Germline loops: CDR1 MNHNS, CDR2 SASEGT. The chain's CDR3 is CASSDRIIRYTF. The sequenced CDR3 bases are TGTGCCAGCAGTGACAGGATAATCCGC.

Note on this clone: The read terminates 3 residues before the CDR3 end, so the remaining end is supplied by the germline J gene. V usage is TRBV19 and J usage is TRBJ2-4; perhaps TRBD1 as D (5 bases). The CDR3 extends over 14 amino acids. The germline V gene has CDR1 LNHDA and CDR2 SQIVND (reference sequence). Incomplete CDR3 DNA: TGTGCCAGTAGTATTCCAAGACAGAACTATGGT. It translates to CASSIPRQNYG. The entire CDR3 protein reads CASSIPRQNYGQYF.

This clone has at least ten counts. The sequenced part of the CDR3 DNA is TGTGCCAGCAAGGGTACGGAGCCTAATGAAAAA. Amino acid sequence: CASKGTEPNEK. The full CDR3 is CASKGTEPNEKLFF. The chain has TRBV2 and TRBJ1-4; D uncertain. The read terminates 3 residues ahead of where the CDR3 ends, so the germline J gene completes it. The CDR3 spans 14 residues. CDR1 and CDR2 (germline): SNHLY, FYNNEI. The V and J ends lost 7 bases and 3 bases respectively, with 12 bases between them.

This clone was detected many times. The CDR3 bases that were read are TGCGCCAGCAGCTTGGAGGTCTTGGAGGGAGAGACC. Translating gives CASSLEVLEGET. The entire CDR3 is CASSLEVLEGETQYF. The chain uses TRBV5-1 and TRBJ2-5, with D possibly matching TRBD2 (6 bases). The CDR3 extends 3 residues past the end of the read, so its final part is completed from the germline J gene. CDR3 length: 15 residues. V lost 0 bases and J lost 4, with 13 bases in between. Germline V CDR1 and CDR2: SGHRS, YFSETQ.

This clone has at least ten counts. CDR3 bases read: TGTGCCAGCAGCTTGGCCGGGCGGGGGGGCGGCGAG. Translating it yields CASSLAGRGGGE. The CDR3, in full, reads CASSLAGRGGGEQYF. The chain recombines TRBV5-6 with TRBJ2-7, with 9 positions matching TRBD2. The CDR3 extends 3 residues past the end of the read, so its final part is completed from the germline J gene. The J segment lost 6 bases and the V segment lost 0 bases, leaving 7 bases of the junction unmatched. The CDR3 length is 15 residues. The germline gives CDR1 SGHDT, CDR2 YYEEEE. Filled out from reference TRBV5-6 and TRBJ2-7, the complete variable domain reads DAGVTQSPTHLIKTRGQQVTLRCSPKSGHDTVSWYQQALGQGPQFIFQYYEEEERQRGNFPDRFSGHQFPNYSSELNVNALLLGDSALYLCASSLAGRGGGEQYFGPGTRLTVT.

This clone came up many times. The sequenced fragment ends 3 residues before the CDR3 boundary, so the rest is inferred from the germline J gene. This chain links TRBV7-8 with TRBJ1-4; D remains ambiguous. CDR1 is SGHVS, CDR2 FQNEAQ, per germline. This CDR3 contains 15 residues. CDR3 amino acids: CASSFFPGEIGKLFF. Partial CDR3 DNA: TGTGCCAGCAGCTTCTTTCCCGGGGAAATCGGGAAA.

Notes on this clone: Sequence at one end of the junction differs from germline and may be a read error. With the read ending 3 residues before the CDR3 end, the germline J gene is used to fill in that end. Other DNA sequences in this sample translate to the same CDR3. This sequence joins TRBV6-2 or TRBV6-3 and TRBJ1-3, with D perhaps matching TRBD1 (6 bases). The CDR3 covers 17 residues. Germline-derived CDR1 and CDR2 are MNHEY and SVGEGT. CDR3 DNA, as far as it was read: TGTGCCAGCAGTAAATCATGGGACATCATCTCTGGAAACACG. It encodes CASSKSWDIISGNT. The complete CDR3 sequence is CASSKSWDIISGNTIYF.

There are many counts of this clone. A read error may produce the germline difference seen at one junction end. Read coverage stops 3 residues before the CDR3 terminus; the germline J gene supplies the remainder. The genes are TRBV4-2 and TRBJ2-1; perhaps D is TRBD1 or TRBD2 (7 bases each). Germline assignment: CDR1 LGHNA and CDR2 YNFKEQ. This CDR3 is built from 16 residues. Partial CDR3 DNA: TGCGCCAGCAGCCAAGATTGGGAGGGGGCGGGGTTTGAG. Encoded protein: CASSQDWEGAGFE. The full-length CDR3 reads as CASSQDWEGAGFEQFF.

This clone was seen many times. The read terminates 3 residues before the CDR3 end, so the remaining end is supplied by the germline J gene. V usage is TRBV7-2 and J usage is TRBJ1-1; D gene uncertain. CDR1 and CDR2 from the germline V gene are SGHTA and FQGNSA. The CDR3 extends over 11 amino acids. CDR3 region: CASSQGWEAFF. The sequenced CDR3 bases are TGTGCCAGCAGCCAAGGGTGGGAA.

This clone was seen many times. The read ends 3 residues before the CDR3 terminus; that terminus is restored from the germline J gene. The chain is built from TRBV5-4 and TRBJ2-5; TRBD2 matches at 7 bases. V shed 0 bases, J shed 0 bases, and the junction held 2 bases outside the gene matches. CDR3 length: 15 amino acids. Per the germline V gene, CDR1 is SGHNT and CDR2 is YYREEE (reference sequence). The sequenced part of the CDR3 DNA is TGTGCCAGCAGCTTGGGACTAGCTAACCAAGAGACC. Translated: CASSLGLANQET. The full CDR3 reads CASSLGLANQETQYF.

This clone was seen a few times. Read coverage stops 3 residues before the CDR3 terminus; the germline J gene supplies the remainder. The rearrangement joins TRBV2 to TRBJ1-1; a possible D gene is TRBD1 (5 bases). Germline V gene data show CDR1 as SNHLY and CDR2 as FYNNEI. The CDR3 runs 14 residues. V was cut by 4 bases and J by 0 bases, with 9 bases left in between. Partial CDR3 DNA: TGTGCCAGCAGTGGACAGCTCTTGAACACTGAA. This encodes CASSGQLLNTE. The whole CDR3 region reads CASSGQLLNTEAFF.